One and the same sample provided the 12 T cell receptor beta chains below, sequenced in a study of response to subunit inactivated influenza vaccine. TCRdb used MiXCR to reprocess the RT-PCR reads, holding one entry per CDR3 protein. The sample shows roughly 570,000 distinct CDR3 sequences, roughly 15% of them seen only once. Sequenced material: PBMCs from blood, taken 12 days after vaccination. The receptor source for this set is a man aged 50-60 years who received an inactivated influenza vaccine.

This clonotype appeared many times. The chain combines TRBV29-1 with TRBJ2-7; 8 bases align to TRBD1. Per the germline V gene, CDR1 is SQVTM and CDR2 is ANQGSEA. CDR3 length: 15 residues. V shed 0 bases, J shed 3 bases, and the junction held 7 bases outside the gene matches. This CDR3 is CSVEDRDRKYYEQYF. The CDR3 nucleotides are TGCAGCGTTGAAGATCGGGACAGGAAATACTACGAGCAGTACTTC.

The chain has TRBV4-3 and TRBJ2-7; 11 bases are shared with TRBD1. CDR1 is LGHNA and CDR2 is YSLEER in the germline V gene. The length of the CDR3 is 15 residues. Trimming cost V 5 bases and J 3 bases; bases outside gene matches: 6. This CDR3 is CASSEGTGGFYEQYF. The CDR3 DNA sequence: TGCGCCAGCAGCGAAGGGACAGGGGGTTTCTACGAGCAGTACTTC.

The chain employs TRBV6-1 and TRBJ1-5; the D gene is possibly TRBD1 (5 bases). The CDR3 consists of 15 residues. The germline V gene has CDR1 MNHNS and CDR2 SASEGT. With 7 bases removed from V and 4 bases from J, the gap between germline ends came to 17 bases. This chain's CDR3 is CASTSMGVGNQPQHF. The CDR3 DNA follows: TGTGCCAGCACTAGCATGGGGGTAGGTAATCAGCCCCAGCATTTT.

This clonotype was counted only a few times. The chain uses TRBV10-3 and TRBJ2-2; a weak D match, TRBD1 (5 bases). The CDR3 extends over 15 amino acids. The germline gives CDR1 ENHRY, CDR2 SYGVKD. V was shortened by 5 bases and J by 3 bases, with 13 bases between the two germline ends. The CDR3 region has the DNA TGTGCCATCAGTCTATTGGACACACACACCGGGGAGCTGTTTTTT. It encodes CAISLLDTHTGELFF.

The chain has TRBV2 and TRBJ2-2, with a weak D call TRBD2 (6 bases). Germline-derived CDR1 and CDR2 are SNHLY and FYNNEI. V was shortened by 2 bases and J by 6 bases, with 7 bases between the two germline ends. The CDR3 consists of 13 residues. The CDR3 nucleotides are TGTGCCAGCAGTGAAAGGAGGGCCGGGGAGCTGTTTTTT. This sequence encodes CASSERRAGELFF. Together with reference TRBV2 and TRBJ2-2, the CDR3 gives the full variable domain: EPEVTQTPSHQVTQMGQEVILRCVPISNHLYFYWYRQILGQKVEFLVSFYNNEISEKSEIFDDQFSVERPDGSNFTLKIRSTKLEDSAMYFCASSERRAGELFFGEGSRLTVL.

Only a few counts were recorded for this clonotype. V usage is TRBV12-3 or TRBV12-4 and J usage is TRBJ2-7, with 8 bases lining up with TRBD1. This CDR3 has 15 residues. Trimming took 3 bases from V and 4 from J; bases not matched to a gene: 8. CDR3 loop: CASSFPGQGLYEQYF. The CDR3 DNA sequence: TGTGCCAGCAGTTTTCCAGGACAGGGTCTATACGAGCAGTACTTC.

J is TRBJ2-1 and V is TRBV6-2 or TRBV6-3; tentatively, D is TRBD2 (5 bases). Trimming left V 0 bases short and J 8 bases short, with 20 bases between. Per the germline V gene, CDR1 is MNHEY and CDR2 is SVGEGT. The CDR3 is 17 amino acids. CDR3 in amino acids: CASSYSRVFGSVYEQFF. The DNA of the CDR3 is TGTGCCAGCAGTTACTCGAGGGTTTTTGGGAGTGTTTATGAGCAGTTCTTC.

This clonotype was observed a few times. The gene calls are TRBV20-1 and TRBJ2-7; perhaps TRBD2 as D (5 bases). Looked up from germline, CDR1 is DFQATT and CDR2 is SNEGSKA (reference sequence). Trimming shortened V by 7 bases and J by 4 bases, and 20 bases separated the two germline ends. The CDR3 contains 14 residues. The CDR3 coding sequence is TGCAGTGGCTCAGACGAGGGAGTAGGGTACGAGCAGTACTTC. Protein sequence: CSGSDEGVGYEQYF.

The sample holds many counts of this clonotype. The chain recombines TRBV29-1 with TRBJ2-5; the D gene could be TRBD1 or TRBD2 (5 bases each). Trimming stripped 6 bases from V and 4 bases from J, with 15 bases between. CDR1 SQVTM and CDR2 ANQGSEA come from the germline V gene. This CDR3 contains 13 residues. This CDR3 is CSVDWGRGETQYF. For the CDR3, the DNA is TGCAGCGTGGACTGGGGAAGGGGAGAGACCCAGTACTTC.

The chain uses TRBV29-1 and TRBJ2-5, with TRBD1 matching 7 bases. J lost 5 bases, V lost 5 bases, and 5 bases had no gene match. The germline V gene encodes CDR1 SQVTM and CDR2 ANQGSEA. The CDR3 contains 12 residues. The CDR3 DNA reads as TGCAGCGTTCAACAGGGGTTTGAGACCCAGTACTTC. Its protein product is CSVQQGFETQYF.

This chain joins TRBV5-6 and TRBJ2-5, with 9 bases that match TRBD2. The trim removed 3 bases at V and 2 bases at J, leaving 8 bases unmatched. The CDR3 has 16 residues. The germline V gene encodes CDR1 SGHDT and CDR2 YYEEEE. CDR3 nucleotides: TGTGCCAGCAGCTGGGGGACTAGCATACCTCAAGAGACCCAGTACTTC. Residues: CASSWGTSIPQETQYF.

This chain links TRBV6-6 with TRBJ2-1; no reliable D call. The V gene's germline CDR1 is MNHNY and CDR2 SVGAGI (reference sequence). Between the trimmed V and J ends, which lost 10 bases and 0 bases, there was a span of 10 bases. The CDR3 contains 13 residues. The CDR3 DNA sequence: TGTGCCACCCACCCTAACTCCTACAATGAGCAGTTCTTC. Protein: CATHPNSYNEQFF.